This is a list of T cell receptor beta chains from one sample in a study of T-cell memory formation after mild COVID-19. Using its own MiXCR run on the 5' RACE reads, TCRdb lists one record per CDR3 protein. The repertoire holds fewer than 30,000 distinct CDR3 sequences, with 10% to 15% as singletons. Sequencing input: PBMCs or a T cell subset sorted from them (not recorded which). The origin of the receptors is an adult woman who had mild COVID-19 (a few samples of this study predate the infection). Cell type and time point are not known. Each CDR3 is given with its conserved first and last residue. A D gene is named only where the DNA matches it firmly. A clone size is listed for some rows: how often the clone was seen (once, few, many), or a class if it is expanded.

TRBD2,TRBV19,TRBJ2-7,few,TGTGCCAGTCAATCCGGGACTAGCGGGTCTCCCTACGAGCAGTACTTC,CASQSGTSGSPYEQYF
.,TRBV12-3/TRBV12-4,TRBJ1-2,many,TGTGCCAGCACACTACAGGGCTTCACTGGCTACACCTTC,CASTLQGFTGYTF
TRBD1,TRBV5-6,TRBJ2-1,many,TGTGCCAGCAGCTGGACAGGCGATGAGCAGTTCTTC,CASSWTGDEQFF
.,TRBV7-9,TRBJ2-1,medium-sized,TGTGCCAGCAGCTTAGACGGCAATCTCAATGAGCAGTTCTTC,CASSLDGNLNEQFF
.,TRBV14,TRBJ1-2,many,TGTGCCAGCAGCCCGATCACGGGATCCCACTATGGCTACACCTTC,CASSPITGSHYGYTF
TRBD2,TRBV20-1,TRBJ2-3,many,TGCAGTGCGCGGGAGGGAACAGATACGCAGTATTTT,CSAREGTDTQYF
.,TRBV5-1,TRBJ2-5,many,TGCGCCAGCAGCTTGGTGGCAGATCAAGAGACCCAGTACTTC,CASSLVADQETQYF
TRBD2,TRBV6-1,TRBJ2-1,many,TGTGCCAGCAGCGGTACCGGGACTAGCGGGAGAGATGAGCAGTTCTTC,CASSGTGTSGRDEQFF
.,TRBV20-1,TRBJ2-7,many,TGCAGTGCTAGTATTCGGGCGGACGGCTCCTACGAGCAGTACTTC,CSASIRADGSYEQYF
TRBD1,TRBV7-9,TRBJ1-3,many,TGTGCCAGCAGCCCCAGGGGGCCAGACACCATATATTTT,CASSPRGPDTIYF
TRBD1,TRBV28,TRBJ2-2,many,TGTGCCAGCAGTCACCGGGGGACAGGGTGGAACACCGGGGAGCTGTTTTTT,CASSHRGTGWNTGELFF
.,TRBV6-2/TRBV6-3,TRBJ2-2,many,TGTGCCAGCAACCCCGGACGGACTACCGGGGAGCTGTTTTTT,CASNPGRTTGELFF
TRBD1,TRBV7-9,TRBJ1-2,many,TGTGCCAGCAGCTCACACCTCGGGACAGAGAAGAGGGCGTATGGCTACACCTTC,CASSSHLGTEKRAYGYTF
TRBD1,TRBV20-1,TRBJ1-1,many,TGCAGTGCTAGAGATCCGGGACAGGCTTTGAACACTGAAGCTTTCTTT,CSARDPGQALNTEAFF
.,TRBV12-3/TRBV12-4,TRBJ1-1,many,TGTGCCAGCAGACTCTCTAGGGAGAACACTGAAGCTTTCTTT,CASRLSRENTEAFF
.,TRBV20-1,TRBJ1-4,many,TGCAGTGCTAGAGATGGATCCTTTCATGAAAAACTGTTTTTT,CSARDGSFHEKLFF
.,TRBV9,TRBJ2-7,many,TGTGCCAGCAGCCCACAGGGAGGACTCCACTCCTACGAGCAGTACTTC,CASSPQGGLHSYEQYF
.,TRBV29-1,TRBJ2-7,many,TGCAGCGTTGGAGGTCCTCTGGGCAGGGGAGGCTACGAGCAGTACTTC,CSVGGPLGRGGYEQYF
TRBD2,TRBV2,TRBJ2-1,many,TGTGCCAGCTGTTTTAGCGGGGGGCTCTACAATGAGCAGTTCTTC,CASCFSGGLYNEQFF
.,TRBV9,TRBJ2-5,many,TGTGCCAGCAGCGTAGCTGAGGGCCAAGAGACCCAGTACTTC,CASSVAEGQETQYF
.,TRBV5-4,TRBJ1-1,many,TGTGCCAGCAGCTTGGTTTCGGGGTTTGAAGCTTTCTTT,CASSLVSGFEAFF
TRBD1,TRBV6-2/TRBV6-3,TRBJ2-5,.,TGTGCCAGCAGCTGGACAGGGTCGGGAGCCCAAGAGACCCAGTACTTC,CASSWTGSGAQETQYF
TRBD1,TRBV5-8,TRBJ2-3,.,TGTGCCAGCACCCGGGCAGGGGGTTACGATACGCAGTATTTT,CASTRAGGYDTQYF
TRBD1,TRBV6-2/TRBV6-3,TRBJ2-7,.,TGTGCCAGCACCGTAGATGGGACAGGCTCCTACGAGCAGTACTTC,CASTVDGTGSYEQYF
.,TRBV2,TRBJ2-3,medium-sized,TGTGCCAGCAGTCCAGGGACGGGAAGCACAGATACGCAGTATTTT,CASSPGTGSTDTQYF